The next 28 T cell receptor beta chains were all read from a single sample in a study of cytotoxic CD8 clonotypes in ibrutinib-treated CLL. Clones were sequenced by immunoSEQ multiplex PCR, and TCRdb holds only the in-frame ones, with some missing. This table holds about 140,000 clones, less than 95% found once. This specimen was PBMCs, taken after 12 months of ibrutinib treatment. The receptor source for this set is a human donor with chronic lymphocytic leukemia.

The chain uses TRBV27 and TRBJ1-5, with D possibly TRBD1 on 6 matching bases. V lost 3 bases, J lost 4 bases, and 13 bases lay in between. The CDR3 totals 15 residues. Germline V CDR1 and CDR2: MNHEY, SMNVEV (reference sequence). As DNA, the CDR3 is TGTGCCAGCAGTTTCCAGGGGACGGGGAATCAGCCCCAGCATTTT. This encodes CASSFQGTGNQPQHF.

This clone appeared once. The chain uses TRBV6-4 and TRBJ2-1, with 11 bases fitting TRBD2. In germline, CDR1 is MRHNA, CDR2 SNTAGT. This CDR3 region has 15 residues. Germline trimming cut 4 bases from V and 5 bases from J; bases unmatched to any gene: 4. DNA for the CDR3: TGTGCCAGCAGTGTGGGGACTAGCGGTGACAATGAGCAGTTCTTC. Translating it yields CASSVGTSGDNEQFF.

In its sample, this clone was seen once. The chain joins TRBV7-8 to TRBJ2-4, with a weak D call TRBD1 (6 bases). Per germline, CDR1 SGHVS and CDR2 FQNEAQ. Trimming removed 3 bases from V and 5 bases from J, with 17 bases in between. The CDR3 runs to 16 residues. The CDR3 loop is CASSFADSWGQNIQYF. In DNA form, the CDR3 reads TGTGCCAGCAGCTTCGCGGACAGTTGGGGGCAAAACATTCAGTACTTC.

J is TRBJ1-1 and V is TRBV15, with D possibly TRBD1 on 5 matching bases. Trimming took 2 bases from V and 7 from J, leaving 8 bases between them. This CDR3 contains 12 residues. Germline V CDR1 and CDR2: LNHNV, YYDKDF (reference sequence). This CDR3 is CATSRSGGEAFF. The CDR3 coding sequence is TGTGCCACCAGCAGAAGCGGGGGTGAAGCTTTCTTT.

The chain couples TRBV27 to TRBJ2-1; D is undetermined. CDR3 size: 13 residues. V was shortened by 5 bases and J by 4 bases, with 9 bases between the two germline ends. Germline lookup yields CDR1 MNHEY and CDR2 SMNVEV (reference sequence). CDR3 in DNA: TGTGCCAGCAGTCTCCGGCGGTACAATGAGCAGTTCTTC. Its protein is CASSLRRYNEQFF.

The CDR3 region is CASSLKGEGAYEQYF. The CDR3 nucleotides are TGCGCCAGCAGCCTGAAGGGGGAGGGAGCCTACGAGCAGTACTTC. The rearrangement links TRBV4-1 to TRBJ2-7, with a tentative D call TRBD2 (7 bases). V was shortened by 4 bases and J by 2 bases, with 15 bases between the two germline ends. Per germline, CDR1 MGHRA and CDR2 YSYEKL. The CDR3 is 15 residues long.

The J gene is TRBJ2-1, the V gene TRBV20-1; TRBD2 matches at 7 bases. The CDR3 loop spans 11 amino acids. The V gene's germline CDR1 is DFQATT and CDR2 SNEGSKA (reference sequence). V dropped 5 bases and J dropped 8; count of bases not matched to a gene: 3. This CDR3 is CSARLAHEQFF. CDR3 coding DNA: TGCAGTGCTCGACTAGCCCATGAGCAGTTCTTC.

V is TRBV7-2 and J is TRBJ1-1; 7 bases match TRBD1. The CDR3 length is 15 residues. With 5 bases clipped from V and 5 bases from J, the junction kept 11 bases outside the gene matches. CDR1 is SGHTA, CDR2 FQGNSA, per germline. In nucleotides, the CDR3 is TGTGCCAGCAGCCAATGGACAGGCGGGGGGACTGAAGCTTTCTTT. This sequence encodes CASSQWTGGGTEAFF.

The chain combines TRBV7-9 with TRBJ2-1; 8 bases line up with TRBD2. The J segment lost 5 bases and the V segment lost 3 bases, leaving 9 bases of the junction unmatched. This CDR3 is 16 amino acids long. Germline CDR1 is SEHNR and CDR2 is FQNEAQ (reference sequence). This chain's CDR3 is CASSFGGRNGNNEQFF. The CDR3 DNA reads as TGTGCCAGCAGCTTTGGCGGGAGGAATGGGAACAATGAGCAGTTCTTC.

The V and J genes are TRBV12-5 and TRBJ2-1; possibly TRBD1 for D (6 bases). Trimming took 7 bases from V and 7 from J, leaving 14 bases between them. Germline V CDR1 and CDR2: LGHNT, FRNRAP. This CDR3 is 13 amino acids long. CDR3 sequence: CASASTGRNEQFF. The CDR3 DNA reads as TGTGCTAGTGCCTCGACAGGCCGGAATGAGCAGTTCTTC. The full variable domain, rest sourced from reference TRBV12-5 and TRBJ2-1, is DARVTQTPRHKVTEMGQEVTMRCQPILGHNTVFWYRQTMMQGLELLAYFRNRAPLDDSGMPKDRFSAEMPDATLATLKIQPSEPRDSAVYFCASASTGRNEQFFGPGTRLTVL.

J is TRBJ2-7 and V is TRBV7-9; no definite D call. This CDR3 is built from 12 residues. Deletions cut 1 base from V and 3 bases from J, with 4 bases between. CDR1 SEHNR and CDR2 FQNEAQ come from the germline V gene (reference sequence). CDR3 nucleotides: TGTGCCAGCAGCTTAGGGTACTACGAGCAGTACTTC. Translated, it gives CASSLGYYEQYF.

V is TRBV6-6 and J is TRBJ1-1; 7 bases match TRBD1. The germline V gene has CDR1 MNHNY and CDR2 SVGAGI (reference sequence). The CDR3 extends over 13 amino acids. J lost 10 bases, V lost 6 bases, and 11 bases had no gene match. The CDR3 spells CASRRDLSGGAFF. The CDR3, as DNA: TGTGCCAGCAGGAGGGACCTTTCAGGGGGAGCTTTCTTT.

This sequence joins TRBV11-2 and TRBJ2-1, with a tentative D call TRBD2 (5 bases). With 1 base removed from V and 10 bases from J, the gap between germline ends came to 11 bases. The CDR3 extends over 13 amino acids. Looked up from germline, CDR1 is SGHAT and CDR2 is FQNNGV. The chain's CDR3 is CASSLGATKEQFF. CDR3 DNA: TGTGCCAGCAGCTTAGGGGCGACTAAGGAGCAGTTCTTC. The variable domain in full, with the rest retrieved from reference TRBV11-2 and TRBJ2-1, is EAGVAQSPRYKIIEKRQSVAFWCNPISGHATLYWYQQILGQGPKLLIQFQNNGVVDDSQLPKDRFSAERLKGVDSTLKIQPAKLEDSAVYLCASSLGATKEQFFGPGTRLTVL.

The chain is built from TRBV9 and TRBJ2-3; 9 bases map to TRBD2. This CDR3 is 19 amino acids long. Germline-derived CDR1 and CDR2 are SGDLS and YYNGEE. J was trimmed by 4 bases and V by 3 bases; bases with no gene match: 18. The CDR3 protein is CASSDTLRDSGSSPDTQYF. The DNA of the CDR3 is TGTGCCAGCAGCGATACTCTTCGAGATAGCGGGAGTTCCCCAGATACGCAGTATTTT.

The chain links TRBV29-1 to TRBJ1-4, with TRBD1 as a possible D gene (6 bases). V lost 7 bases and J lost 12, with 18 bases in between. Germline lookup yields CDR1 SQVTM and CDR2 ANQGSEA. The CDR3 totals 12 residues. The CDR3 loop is CSARTDLNELFF. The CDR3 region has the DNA TGCAGCGCCCGGACAGACCTAAACGAACTGTTTTTT.

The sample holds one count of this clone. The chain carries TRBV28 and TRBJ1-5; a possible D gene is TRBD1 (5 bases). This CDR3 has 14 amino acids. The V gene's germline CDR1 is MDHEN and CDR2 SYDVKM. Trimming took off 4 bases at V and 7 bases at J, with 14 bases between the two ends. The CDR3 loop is CASSSLQGPQPQHF. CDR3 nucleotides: TGTGCCAGCAGTTCCCTTCAGGGTCCCCAGCCCCAGCATTTT.

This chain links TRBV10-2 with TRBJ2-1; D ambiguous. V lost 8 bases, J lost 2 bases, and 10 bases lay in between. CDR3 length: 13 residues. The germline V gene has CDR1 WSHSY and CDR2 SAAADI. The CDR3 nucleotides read TGCGCCAGCGGGCTAGGCACCTACAATGAGCAGTTCTTC. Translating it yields CASGLGTYNEQFF.

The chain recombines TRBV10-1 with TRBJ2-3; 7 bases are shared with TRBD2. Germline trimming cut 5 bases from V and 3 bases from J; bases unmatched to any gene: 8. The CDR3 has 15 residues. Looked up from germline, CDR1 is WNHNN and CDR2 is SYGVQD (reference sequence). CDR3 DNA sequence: TGCGCCAGCAGTACGGGGGGAACAACTACAGATACGCAGTATTTT. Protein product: CASSTGGTTTDTQYF.

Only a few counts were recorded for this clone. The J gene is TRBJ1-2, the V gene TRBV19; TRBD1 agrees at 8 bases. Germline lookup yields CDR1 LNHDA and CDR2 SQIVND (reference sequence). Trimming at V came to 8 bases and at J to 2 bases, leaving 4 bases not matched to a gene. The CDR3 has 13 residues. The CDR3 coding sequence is TGTGCCAGTTCGGGACAGGTCAACTATGGCTACACCTTC. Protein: CASSGQVNYGYTF.

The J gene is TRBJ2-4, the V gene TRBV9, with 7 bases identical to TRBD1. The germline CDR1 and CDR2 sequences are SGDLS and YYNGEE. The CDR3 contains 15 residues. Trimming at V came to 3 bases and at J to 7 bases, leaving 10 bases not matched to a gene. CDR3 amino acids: CASSDRQGSINIQYF. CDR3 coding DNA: TGTGCCAGCAGCGACCGACAGGGAAGTATTAACATTCAGTACTTC.

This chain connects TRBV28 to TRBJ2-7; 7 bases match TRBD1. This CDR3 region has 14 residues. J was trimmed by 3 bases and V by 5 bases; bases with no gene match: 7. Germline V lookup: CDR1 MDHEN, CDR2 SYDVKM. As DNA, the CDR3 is TGTGCCAGCAGTATAAGGGGGCCCTTCTACGAGCAGTACTTC. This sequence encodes CASSIRGPFYEQYF.

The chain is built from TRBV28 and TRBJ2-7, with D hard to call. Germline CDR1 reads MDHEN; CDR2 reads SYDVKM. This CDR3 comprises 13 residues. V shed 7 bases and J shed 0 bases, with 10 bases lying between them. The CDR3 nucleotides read TGTGCCAGCAAGAACGCCCCCTCCTACGAGCAGTACTTC. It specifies CASKNAPSYEQYF.

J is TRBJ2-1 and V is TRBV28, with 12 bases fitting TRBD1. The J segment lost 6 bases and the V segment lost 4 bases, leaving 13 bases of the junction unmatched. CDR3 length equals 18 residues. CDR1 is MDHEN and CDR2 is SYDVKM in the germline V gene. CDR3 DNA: TGTGCCAGCAGTTCCCCGGGACAGGGGGCTCGCGTAGGCAATGAGCAGTTCTTC. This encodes CASSSPGQGARVGNEQFF.

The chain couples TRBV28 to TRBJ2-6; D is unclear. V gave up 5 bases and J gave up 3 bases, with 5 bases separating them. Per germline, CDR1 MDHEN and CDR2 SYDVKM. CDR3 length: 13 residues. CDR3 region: CASSPFGANVLTF. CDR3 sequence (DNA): TGTGCCAGCAGTCCCTTTGGGGCCAACGTCCTGACTTTC.

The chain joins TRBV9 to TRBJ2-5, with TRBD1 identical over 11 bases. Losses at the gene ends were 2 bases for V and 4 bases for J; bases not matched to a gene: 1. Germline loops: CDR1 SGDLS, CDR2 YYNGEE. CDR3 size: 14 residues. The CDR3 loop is CASSVGQGGETQYF. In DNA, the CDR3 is TGTGCCAGCAGCGTGGGACAGGGGGGAGAGACCCAGTACTTC.

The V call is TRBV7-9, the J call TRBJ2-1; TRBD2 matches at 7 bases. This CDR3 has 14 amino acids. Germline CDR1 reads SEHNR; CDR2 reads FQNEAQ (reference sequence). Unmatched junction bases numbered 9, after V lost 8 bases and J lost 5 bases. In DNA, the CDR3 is TGTGCCAGCCGACGGCTAGCGGAGAACAATGAGCAGTTCTTC. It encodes CASRRLAENNEQFF.

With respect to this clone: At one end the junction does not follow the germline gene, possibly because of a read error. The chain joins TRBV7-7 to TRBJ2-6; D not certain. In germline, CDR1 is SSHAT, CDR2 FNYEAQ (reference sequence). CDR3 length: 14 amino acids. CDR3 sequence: CASSPTSGANVLTF. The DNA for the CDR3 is TGTGCTAGCAGCCCCACCTCTGGGGCCAACGTCCTGACTTTC.

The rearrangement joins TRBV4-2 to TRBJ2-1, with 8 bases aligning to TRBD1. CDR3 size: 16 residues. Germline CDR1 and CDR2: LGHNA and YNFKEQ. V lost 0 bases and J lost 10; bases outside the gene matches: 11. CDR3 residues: CASSQEGGTGGGEQFF. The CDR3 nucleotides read TGTGCCAGCAGCCAAGAAGGAGGGACAGGCGGCGGAGAGCAGTTCTTC.